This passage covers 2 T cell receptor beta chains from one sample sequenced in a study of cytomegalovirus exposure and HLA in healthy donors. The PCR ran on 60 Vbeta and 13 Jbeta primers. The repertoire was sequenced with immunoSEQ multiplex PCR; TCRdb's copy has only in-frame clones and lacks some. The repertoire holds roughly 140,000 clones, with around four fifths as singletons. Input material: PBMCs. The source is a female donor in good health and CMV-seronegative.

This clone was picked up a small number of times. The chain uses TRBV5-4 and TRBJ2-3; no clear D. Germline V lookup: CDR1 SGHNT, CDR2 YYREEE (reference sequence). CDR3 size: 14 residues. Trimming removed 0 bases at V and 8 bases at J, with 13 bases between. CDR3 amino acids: CASSLVTPPGTQYF. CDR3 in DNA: TGTGCCAGCAGCTTGGTAACTCCGCCGGGTACGCAGTATTTT.

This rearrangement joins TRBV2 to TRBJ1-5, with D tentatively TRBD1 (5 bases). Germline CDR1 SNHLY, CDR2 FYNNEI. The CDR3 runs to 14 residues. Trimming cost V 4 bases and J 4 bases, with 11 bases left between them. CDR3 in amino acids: CASSGQTTNQPQHF. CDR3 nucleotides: TGTGCCAGCAGTGGACAGACGACTAATCAGCCCCAGCATTTT.